These 13 T cell receptor beta chains originate from one sample sequenced in a study of T-cell memory formation after mild COVID-19. In TCRdb, the 5' RACE reads were re-called with MiXCR into one record per CDR3 protein. Here the sample spans roughly 600,000 distinct CDR3 sequences, about a sixth being singletons. Sequences were obtained from PBMCs or a T cell subset sorted from them (not recorded which). These receptors all stem from an adult woman who had mild COVID-19 (a few samples of this study predate the infection). Cell type and time point are not known.

This clonotype showed up just a few times. The genes are TRBV7-6 and TRBJ2-1; D gene uncertain. V shed 2 bases and J shed 0 bases, with 8 bases lying between them. This CDR3 region has 15 residues. Germline V gene lookup returns CDR1 SGHVS and CDR2 FNYEAQ. The DNA for the CDR3 is TGTGCCAGCAGCTTATTACCGGCCTCCTACAATGAGCAGTTCTTC. It translates to CASSLLPASYNEQFF.

This clonotype was recorded a few times. CDR3 nucleotide sequence: TGTGCCAGCAGTCGGTCGGACTTCCCCAAAGAGACCCAGTACTTC. Translation: CASSRSDFPKETQYF. The J gene is TRBJ2-5, the V gene TRBV12-3 or TRBV12-4; possible D gene TRBD2, 5 bases. The CDR3 consists of 15 residues. V lost 5 bases to trimming and J lost 3 bases, with 16 bases between them.

At least ten counts were recorded for this clonotype. The V and J genes are TRBV5-5 and TRBJ2-2; TRBD1 is a possible D gene (5 bases). V lost 0 bases, J lost 3 bases, and 12 bases lay in between. The CDR3 is 16 amino acids. Germline V gives CDR1 SGHKS, CDR2 YYEKEE (reference sequence). Written as DNA, the CDR3 is TGTGCCAGCAGCTTGGCCTGGGGCTCAGACACCGGGGAGCTGTTTTTT. It translates to CASSLAWGSDTGELFF.

This clonotype was detected once. The rearrangement uses TRBV19 and TRBJ2-1; a weak D match, TRBD1 (7 bases). From germline, CDR1 is LNHDA and CDR2 SQIVND (reference sequence). The CDR3 sequence is 15 residues long. The ends were cut back, 5 bases at V and 10 bases at J, with 21 bases in the middle. This CDR3 is CASSLQGGLTLEQFF. DNA for the CDR3: TGTGCCAGTAGTTTGCAGGGGGGCCTTACTTTGGAGCAGTTCTTC.

This clonotype showed up just once. This chain connects TRBV6-1 to TRBJ2-3, with D maybe TRBD1 (7 bases). V was pared by 7 bases and J by 2 bases, with 25 bases between. The germline gives CDR1 MNHNS, CDR2 SASEGT. This CDR3 spans 18 amino acids. The CDR3 reads CASNGPPTGTYFTDTQYF. The CDR3 region has the DNA TGTGCCAGCAACGGGCCACCGACAGGGACTTATTTCACAGATACGCAGTATTTT.

This clonotype was observed a handful of times. The rearrangement uses TRBV5-5 and TRBJ2-3; D gene unclear. Germline CDR1 and CDR2: SGHKS and YYEKEE (reference sequence). The CDR3 is 15 amino acids. V was trimmed by 4 bases and J by 4 bases, leaving 16 bases between them. CDR3 loop: CASSPWTEESDTQYF. In nucleotides, the CDR3 is TGTGCCAGCAGCCCATGGACCGAGGAATCAGATACGCAGTATTTT.

This sequence joins TRBV6-2 or TRBV6-3 and TRBJ1-1; D is undetermined. V gave up 0 bases and J gave up 5 bases, with 19 bases separating them. Germline lookup yields CDR1 MNHEY and CDR2 SVGEGT. This CDR3 has 17 amino acids. The CDR3, as DNA: TGTGCCAGCAGTTACTCGAGGTTGAGTGAGGGTAGGACTGAAGCTTTCTTT. It translates to CASSYSRLSEGRTEAFF.

The CDR3, as DNA: TGTGCCAGCAGCGTCTCTAGCGGGAGGGCCGAGGAGACCCAGTACTTC. Translated, it gives CASSVSSGRAEETQYF. This rearrangement joins TRBV9 to TRBJ2-5; 12 bases agree with TRBD2. CDR1 is SGDLS, CDR2 YYNGEE, per germline. This CDR3 region has 16 residues. J gave up 5 bases and V 2 bases, and 7 bases lay outside the gene matches.

This clonotype was detected a few times. Germline is not matched at one junction end, which may reflect a read error. CDR3 residues: CASSQIAGGTGELFF. The CDR3 region has the DNA TGTGCTAGCAGCCAGATAGCGGGAGGAACCGGGGAGCTGTTTTTT. The chain has TRBV7-7 and TRBJ2-2; TRBD2 matches 10 bases. This CDR3 is built from 15 residues. Germline CDR1 SSHAT, CDR2 FNYEAQ (reference sequence).

This clonotype was counted a few times. The J gene is TRBJ2-3, the V gene TRBV20-1; D tentatively fits TRBD1 or TRBD2 (5 bases each). From germline, CDR1 is DFQATT and CDR2 SNEGSKA (reference sequence). V lost 0 bases to trimming and J lost 0 bases, with 22 bases between them. The CDR3 covers 19 residues. CDR3 sequence reads: CSARDRRIGAGKSTDTQYF. CDR3 nucleotides: TGCAGTGCTAGAGATCGTAGGATTGGGGCCGGGAAAAGCACAGATACGCAGTATTTT.

This clonotype has a handful of counts. J is TRBJ1-4 and V is TRBV6-1; D unresolved. CDR3 size: 14 residues. Germline CDR1 and CDR2: MNHNS and SASEGT. The V end lost 3 bases, the J end lost 7 bases, and 12 bases lay between the germline ends. CDR3 residues: CASSDEGLLEKLFF. The CDR3 DNA follows: TGTGCCAGCAGTGACGAAGGGCTACTTGAAAAACTGTTTTTT.

This clonotype occurred a few times. This rearrangement joins TRBV29-1 to TRBJ2-7, with 10 positions matching TRBD2. This CDR3 is 14 amino acids long. V gave up 4 bases and J gave up 3 bases; unmatched junction bases: 6. Germline-derived CDR1 and CDR2 are SQVTM and ANQGSEA. The CDR3 reads CSVVSGRTGYEQYF. CDR3 sequence (DNA): TGCAGCGTTGTTAGCGGGAGGACGGGCTACGAGCAGTACTTC.

J is TRBJ2-3 and V is TRBV24-1; D remains unclear. Looked up from germline, CDR1 is KGHDR and CDR2 is SFDVKD. The CDR3 loop spans 13 amino acids. V was shortened by 2 bases and J by 6 bases, with 8 bases between the two germline ends. CDR3 region: CATSDWEADTQYF. The CDR3 DNA sequence: TGTGCCACCAGTGATTGGGAAGCGGATACGCAGTATTTT.